The clone carrying this TCR beta chain has a single count. Generated by immunoSEQ multiplex PCR, the TCRdb table keeps only in-frame clones and is missing some. The sample has over 200,000 clones, 80% to 95% seen once. The sample belongs to a study of blood T cell repertoires in COVID-19. Study background: Samples came from the United States, Italy and Spain, spanning acute and convalescent COVID-19.

Germline values: CDR1 SGHNT, CDR2 YYREEE (reference sequence). The length of the CDR3 is 18 residues. The ends lost 0 bases at V and 4 bases at J; junction bases unmatched: 6. Followed over time, Seattle patients had been enrolled while infection was active. The sequence derives from a man aged 60 to 75 with COVID-19, enrolled during active disease. The chain joins TRBV5-4 to TRBJ2-1; 14 bases are a match to TRBD2. Sequenced sample: peripheral blood. This CDR3 is CASSLGGLAGASYNEQFF. The CDR3 DNA sequence: TGTGCCAGCAGCTTGGGGGGACTAGCGGGAGCATCTTACAATGAGCAGTTCTTC.